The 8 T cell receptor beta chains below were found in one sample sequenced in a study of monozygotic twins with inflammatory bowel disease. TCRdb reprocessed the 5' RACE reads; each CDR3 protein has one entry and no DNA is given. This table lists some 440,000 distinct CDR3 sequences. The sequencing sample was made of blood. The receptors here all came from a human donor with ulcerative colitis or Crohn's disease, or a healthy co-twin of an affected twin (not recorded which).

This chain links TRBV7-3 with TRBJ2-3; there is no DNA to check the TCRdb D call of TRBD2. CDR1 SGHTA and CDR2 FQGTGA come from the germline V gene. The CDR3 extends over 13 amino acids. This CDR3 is CASNSGGTDTQYF.

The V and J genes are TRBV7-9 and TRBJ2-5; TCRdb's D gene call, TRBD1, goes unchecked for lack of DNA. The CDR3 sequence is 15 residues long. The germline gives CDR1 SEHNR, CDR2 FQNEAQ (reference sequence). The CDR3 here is CASSSGDSQQETQYF.

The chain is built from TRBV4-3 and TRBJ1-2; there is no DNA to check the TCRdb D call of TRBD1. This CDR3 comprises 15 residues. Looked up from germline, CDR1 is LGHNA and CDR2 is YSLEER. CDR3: CASSQDRAGNYGYTF.

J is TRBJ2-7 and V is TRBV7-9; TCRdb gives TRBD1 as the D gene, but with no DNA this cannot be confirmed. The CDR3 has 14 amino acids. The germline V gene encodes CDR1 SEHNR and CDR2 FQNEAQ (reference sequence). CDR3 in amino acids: CASSLAGWGSEQYF. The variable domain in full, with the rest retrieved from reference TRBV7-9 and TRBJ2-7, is DTGVSQNPRHKITKRGQNVTFRCDPISEHNRLYWYRQTLGQGPEFLTYFQNEAQLEKSRLLSDRFSAERPKGSFSTLEIQRTEQGDSAMYLCASSLAGWGSEQYFGPGTRLTVT.

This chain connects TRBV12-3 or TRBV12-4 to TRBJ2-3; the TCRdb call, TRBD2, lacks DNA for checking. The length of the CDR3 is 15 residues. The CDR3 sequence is CASSLRAEGTDTQYF.

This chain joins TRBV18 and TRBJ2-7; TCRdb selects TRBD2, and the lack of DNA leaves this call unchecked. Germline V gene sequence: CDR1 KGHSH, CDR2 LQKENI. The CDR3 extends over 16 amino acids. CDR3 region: CASSPRSDVAEGEQYF. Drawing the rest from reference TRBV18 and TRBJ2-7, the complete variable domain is NAGVMQNPRHLVRRRGQEARLRCSPMKGHSHVYWYRQLPEEGLKFMVYLQKENIIDESGMPKERFSAEFPKEGPSILRIQQVVRGDSAAYFCASSPRSDVAEGEQYFGPGTRLTVT.

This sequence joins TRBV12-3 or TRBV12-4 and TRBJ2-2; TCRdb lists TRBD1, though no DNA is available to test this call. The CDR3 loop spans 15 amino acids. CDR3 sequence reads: CASSLAGRGTGELFF.

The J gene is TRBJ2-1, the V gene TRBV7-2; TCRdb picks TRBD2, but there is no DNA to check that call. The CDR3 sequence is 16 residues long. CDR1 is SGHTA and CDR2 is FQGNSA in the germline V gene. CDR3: CASSSALAGENREQFF.